The 27 T cell receptor beta chains below come from one sample, sequenced in a study of radiotherapy plus CTLA-4 blockade in lung cancer (dated by TCRdb to 2016 to 2018). Library preparation was by the immunoSEQ multiplex PCR assay. TCRdb carries this immuneACCESS record with in-frame sequences only. Its versions omit some clonotypes, under half of them owing to an unresolved V gene in the studies checked, with the rest unexplained. Present in this sample are about 48,000 clones, 82% of which were seen just once. Approximately 3.4% of the sample is taken by the ten largest. The source material was peripheral blood, sampled from a patient treated with radiotherapy plus ipilimumab. The source is a human donor with non-small cell lung cancer who had stable disease on radiotherapy plus ipilimumab.

The chain recombines TRBV7-2 with TRBJ2-5, with 8 nucleotides matching TRBD1. CDR3 length: 15 amino acids. Trimming took 8 bases from V and 2 from J; bases not matched to a gene: 10. The germline gives CDR1 SGHTA, CDR2 FQGNSA. CDR3 protein: CASESGRGLQETQYF. CDR3 sequence (DNA): TGTGCCAGCGAATCGGGCAGGGGGCTTCAAGAGACCCAGTACTTC.

V usage is TRBV23-1 and J usage is TRBJ2-1, with TRBD2 as a possible D gene (6 bases). TRBV23-1 is flagged as an ORF with uncertain function. Trimming removed 6 bases at V and 4 bases at J, with 25 bases between. The length of the CDR3 is 18 residues. The CDR3 sequence is CASRRDRVTRGLYNEQFF. In nucleotides, the CDR3 is TGCGCCAGCAGACGCGACAGAGTGACTAGGGGCCTATACAATGAGCAGTTCTTC.

The gene calls are TRBV7-9 and TRBJ2-7, with TRBD1 as a possible D gene (6 bases). V dropped 1 base and J dropped 8 bases, with 15 bases sitting between them. Germline CDR1 is SEHNR and CDR2 is FQNEAQ (reference sequence). The CDR3 is 14 residues long. CDR3 bases: TGTGCCAGCAGCTTAGTAGGGCAGGGGAGTCAGCAGTACTTC. Translation: CASSLVGQGSQQYF.

The CDR3 sequence is CASSSENRVLCIFFFVPQETQYF. CDR3 bases: TGTGCCAGCAGCTCCGAAAACAGGGTATTGTGTATCTTTTTTTTCGTCCCCCAAGAGACCCAGTACTTC. The chain has TRBV21-1 and TRBJ2-5; the D call TRBD1 from the table was never checked on the DNA. TRBV21-1 is a known pseudogene. This CDR3 region has 23 residues.

This clone appeared a single time. The gene calls are TRBV5-8 and TRBJ1-1; maybe TRBD1 (5 bases). The CDR3 is 12 amino acids. The V gene's germline CDR1 is SGHTS and CDR2 YDEGEE. V lost 5 bases and J 3 bases, leaving 8 bases between the germline ends. CDR3 DNA sequence: TGTGCCAGCAGGCGGGGGGACACTGAAGCTTTCTTT. Translated: CASRRGDTEAFF.

The rearrangement links TRBV5-1 to TRBJ1-1; D perhaps matches TRBD1 (6 bases). V lost 4 bases and J lost 2, with 18 bases in between. The CDR3 runs to 16 residues. Looked up from germline, CDR1 is SGHRS and CDR2 is YFSETQ. The chain's CDR3 is CASSPWVTGENTEAFF. CDR3 coding DNA: TGCGCCAGCAGCCCGTGGGTGACAGGAGAAAACACTGAAGCTTTCTTT. The whole variable domain, remainder taken from reference TRBV5-1 and TRBJ1-1, is KAGVTQTPRYLIKTRGQQVTLSCSPISGHRSVSWYQQTPGQGLQFLFEYFSETQRNKGNFPGRFSGRQFSNSRSEMNVSTLELGDSALYLCASSPWVTGENTEAFFGQGTRLTVV.

By its share, this clone is medium-sized. This sequence joins TRBV4-2 and TRBJ2-5, with 8 nucleotides matching TRBD2. The trim removed 0 bases at V and 1 base at J, leaving 1 base unmatched. The CDR3 is made up of 15 amino acids. Germline CDR1 LGHNA, CDR2 YNFKEQ. CDR3 sequence: CASSQDREGQETQYF. CDR3 in DNA: TGTGCCAGCAGCCAAGATCGGGAGGGCCAAGAGACCCAGTACTTC.

The V gene is TRBV28, the J gene TRBJ1-4; 7 positions agree with TRBD1. Germline V gene lookup returns CDR1 MDHEN and CDR2 SYDVKM. Germline trimming cut 6 bases from V and 8 bases from J; bases unmatched to any gene: 6. This CDR3 comprises 13 residues. CDR3 loop: CASRQGRREKLFF. The CDR3 DNA reads TGTGCCAGCAGACAGGGGAGGAGGGAAAAACTGTTTTTT.

The chain links TRBV4-2 to TRBJ2-5, with 13 bases matching TRBD2. Losses at the gene ends were 1 base for V and 5 bases for J; bases not matched to a gene: 4. Germline V gives CDR1 LGHNA, CDR2 YNFKEQ. The CDR3 contains 16 residues. The CDR3 protein is CASSQGTSGSAETQYF. The CDR3, as DNA: TGTGCCAGCAGCCAAGGGACTAGCGGGAGTGCTGAGACCCAGTACTTC.

In this sample, this clone turned up a few times. CDR3 amino acids: CASSLWLGELFF. CDR3 DNA sequence: TGTGCCAGCAGCTTGTGGCTCGGGGAGCTGTTTTTT. This chain joins TRBV5-4 and TRBJ2-2; D ambiguous. Germline assignment: CDR1 SGHNT and CDR2 YYREEE (reference sequence). Trimming took off 1 base at V and 7 bases at J, with 5 bases between the two ends. The length of the CDR3 is 12 residues.

This chain links TRBV25-1 with TRBJ1-4, with 9 bases matching TRBD1. V shed 4 bases, J shed 5 bases, and the junction held 5 bases outside the gene matches. This CDR3 contains 15 residues. Per the germline V gene, CDR1 is MGHDK and CDR2 is SYGVNS. The CDR3 DNA reads as TGTGCCAGCAGTGGGGACAGGGTCCTAAATGAAAAACTGTTTTTT. Protein sequence: CASSGDRVLNEKLFF.

The chain recombines TRBV2 with TRBJ2-1, with a tentative D call TRBD2 (5 bases). The V end lost 5 bases, the J end lost 9 bases, and 14 bases lay between the germline ends. Germline-derived CDR1 and CDR2 are SNHLY and FYNNEI. CDR3 size: 13 residues. The chain's CDR3 is CASSILESGEQFF. The DNA of the CDR3 is TGTGCCAGCAGTATACTAGAGTCGGGTGAGCAGTTCTTC.

The gene calls are TRBV6-5 and TRBJ2-2; 8 nucleotides agree with TRBD1. Germline CDR1 and CDR2: MNHEY and SVGAGI. This CDR3 region has 15 residues. The ends lost 6 bases at V and 1 base at J; junction bases unmatched: 4. The CDR3 loop is CASSSDRGNTGELFF. CDR3 in DNA: TGTGCCAGCAGCTCCGACAGGGGGAACACCGGGGAGCTGTTTTTT.

This sequence joins TRBV27 and TRBJ2-7; D perhaps matches TRBD2 (6 bases). Per germline, CDR1 MNHEY and CDR2 SMNVEV (reference sequence). The CDR3 has 15 residues. Trimming pared 0 bases from V and 3 bases from J, leaving 12 bases between. The CDR3 reads CASSLSWGRHYEQYF. For the CDR3, the DNA is TGTGCCAGCAGTTTATCGTGGGGGAGGCACTACGAGCAGTACTTC.

The gene calls are TRBV27 and TRBJ1-1; D unclear. V shed 4 bases and J shed 4 bases, with 16 bases lying between them. The CDR3 has 15 amino acids. In germline, CDR1 is MNHEY, CDR2 SMNVEV (reference sequence). The CDR3 sequence: CASSWREGGSTEAFF. DNA of the CDR3: TGTGCCAGCAGTTGGAGGGAAGGTGGAAGCACTGAAGCTTTCTTT.

The chain recombines TRBV4-3 with TRBJ2-3, with D uncertain. Germline loops: CDR1 LGHNA, CDR2 YSLEER. The CDR3 covers 13 residues. V dropped 0 bases and J dropped 6 bases, with 7 bases sitting between them. The CDR3 DNA sequence: TGCGCCAGCAGCCAAGATAGGCGGGATACGCAGTATTTT. As protein: CASSQDRRDTQYF.

The chain has TRBV7-2 and TRBJ1-1; D call uncertain. This CDR3 spans 13 amino acids. The V end was cut by 5 bases, the J end by 3 bases, with 10 bases between. From germline, CDR1 is SGHTA and CDR2 FQGNSA. The CDR3 region is CASSLNRDTEAFF. The CDR3 nucleotides read TGTGCCAGCAGCCTCAACCGGGACACTGAAGCTTTCTTT.

This clone was observed a handful of times. The chain couples TRBV4-3 to TRBJ2-2; TRBD2 aligns across 8 bases. The V gene end was trimmed by 0 bases and the J gene end by 5 bases; junction bases not matched to a gene: 5. CDR3 length equals 16 residues. Germline V gene lookup returns CDR1 LGHNA and CDR2 YSLEER. DNA for the CDR3: TGCGCCAGCAGCCAAGATCACGGGACTAGAACCGGGGAGCTGTTTTTT. Translation gives CASSQDHGTRTGELFF.

This chain links TRBV6-1 with TRBJ2-7; 8 bases fit TRBD1. The CDR3 runs to 14 residues. Germline V CDR1 and CDR2: MNHNS, SASEGT. The J segment lost 6 bases and the V segment lost 5 bases, leaving 9 bases of the junction unmatched. CDR3 loop: CASSRGQGAIEQYF. CDR3 DNA: TGTGCCAGCAGTCGCGGACAGGGCGCAATCGAGCAGTACTTC.

This clone turned up a few times. The J gene is TRBJ1-2, the V gene TRBV28; D not certain. Trimming removed 4 bases at V and 1 base at J, with 10 bases between. The CDR3 totals 14 residues. Germline CDR1 MDHEN, CDR2 SYDVKM. CDR3 region: CASSSQRGNYGYTF. The CDR3 DNA is TGTGCCAGCAGTTCCCAACGGGGTAACTATGGCTACACCTTC.

The chain has TRBV10-3 and TRBJ2-1; 10 nucleotides agree with TRBD2. The CDR3 sequence is 13 residues long. CDR1 and CDR2 from the germline V gene are ENHRY and SYGVKD. V lost 6 bases to trimming and J lost 8 bases; unmatched junction nucleotides: 4. CDR3 sequence reads: CAIRAGGPDEQFF. CDR3 sequence (DNA): TGTGCCATCAGAGCGGGAGGGCCGGATGAGCAGTTCTTC.

The rearrangement joins TRBV5-1 to TRBJ2-1, with 9 nucleotides matching TRBD2. This CDR3 region has 13 residues. Germline CDR1 is SGHRS and CDR2 is YFSETQ. V gave up 0 bases and J gave up 8 bases; unmatched junction bases: 0. CDR3 amino acids: CASSLGGRDEQFF. CDR3 DNA: TGCGCCAGCAGCTTGGGCGGGAGGGATGAGCAGTTCTTC. Using reference TRBV5-1 and TRBJ2-1 for the parts outside the CDR3, the full variable domain is KAGVTQTPRYLIKTRGQQVTLSCSPISGHRSVSWYQQTPGQGLQFLFEYFSETQRNKGNFPGRFSGRQFSNSRSEMNVSTLELGDSALYLCASSLGGRDEQFFGPGTRLTVL.

The gene calls are TRBV18 and TRBJ2-7, with unresolved D. V was shortened by 0 bases and J by 4 bases, with 7 bases between the two germline ends. This CDR3 is built from 13 residues. Germline V gene data show CDR1 as KGHSH and CDR2 as LQKENI. CDR3 in amino acids: CASSPPGEYEQYF. The CDR3 DNA reads as TGTGCCAGCTCACCACCGGGCGAATACGAGCAGTACTTC.

V is TRBV5-1 and J is TRBJ2-1, with 7 nucleotides matching TRBD1. The CDR3 loop spans 14 amino acids. The germline V gene encodes CDR1 SGHRS and CDR2 YFSETQ. J gave up 3 bases and V 0 bases, and 0 bases lay outside the gene matches. The CDR3 nucleotides read TGCGCCAGCAGCTTGGGACAGGGCTACAATGAGCAGTTCTTC. Amino acid sequence: CASSLGQGYNEQFF.

To note about this clone: The junction does not match germline at one end; this may be a read error. CDR3 nucleotides: TGTGCTAGCAGTCCGGGACTTAACAATGAGCAGTTCTTC. Its translation: CASSPGLNNEQFF. The chain uses TRBV7-7 and TRBJ2-1, with D possibly being TRBD2 (6 bases). Germline V gene sequence: CDR1 SSHAT, CDR2 FNYEAQ (reference sequence). The CDR3 contains 13 residues.

The genes are TRBV6-5 and TRBJ1-1; a possible D gene is TRBD1 (6 bases). V was clipped by 5 bases and J by 4 bases, with 14 bases between them. CDR3 length: 14 residues. The germline gives CDR1 MNHEY, CDR2 SVGAGI. The CDR3 protein is CASSVPGHRTEAFF. The CDR3 region has the DNA TGTGCCAGCAGTGTACCGGGACATCGCACTGAAGCTTTCTTT.

V usage is TRBV7-8 and J usage is TRBJ2-1; the D gene is possibly TRBD2 (5 bases). The germline V gene encodes CDR1 SGHVS and CDR2 FQNEAQ. This CDR3 has 15 amino acids. Trimming pared 2 bases from V and 7 bases from J, leaving 15 bases between. The CDR3 nucleotides read TGTGCCAGCAGCTTAAGGCGGGCGCCGGGGAATGAGCAGTTCTTC. Translation: CASSLRRAPGNEQFF.